This T cell receptor (beta chain) was profiled in a study of blood T cell repertoires in COVID-19. Study overall: Acute and convalescent COVID-19 samples came from the United States, Italy and Spain. T cells, B-cell-depleted T cells, or PBMCs provided the cDNA or gDNA that served as material.

Authors' processing steps: Reference gene primers were amplified, and this amplification served to estimate nucleated cell counts. Produced via immunoSEQ multiplex PCR; TCRdb's table is partial and in-frame only. The DNA was the basis for D and trimming; V, J and clone size are from that table. The data contain 150,000 to 200,000 clones, 65% to 85% of them singletons. The CDR3 totals 15 residues. From germline, CDR1 is SGHDN and CDR2 FVKESK. V lost 2 bases to trimming and J lost 7 bases; unmatched junction nucleotides: 10. This TCR came from a woman aged 25 to 45 with acute or convalescent COVID-19. The chain combines TRBV14 with TRBJ2-7; 8 bases line up with TRBD2. The source material was peripheral blood. The CDR3 spells CASSQFRAGGGEQYF. The CDR3 nucleotides are TGTGCCAGCAGCCAATTTCGCGCGGGAGGCGGGGAGCAGTACTTC.